Ten or more counts support the clone carrying this T cell receptor beta chain. The antigen remains unidentified. From RNA transcripts, TCR beta CDR3 regions were amplified. First-round RT-PCR targeting the TCR CDR3 was performed with the HTBI primer set. TCRdb re-called the multiplex PCR reads with MiXCR, one entry per CDR3 protein. Among about 740,000 distinct CDR3 sequences listed, 14% were seen once. This sample is drawn from a study of T cells in Graves' hyperthyroidism and ophthalmopathy. Findings and limits, study-wide: Most clonotypes expanded in the thyroid (above 0.001) were also present in blood.

The V and J ends lost 6 bases and 0 bases respectively, with 7 bases between them. Germline assignment: CDR1 MNHEY and CDR2 SVGEGT. This CDR3 has 13 residues. The chain links TRBV6-2 or TRBV6-3 to TRBJ2-3, with D uncertain. This sequence originates from a woman aged 18-29 years with Graves' hyperthyroidism. Source material: blood. The CDR3: CASRPDSTDTQYF. The DNA of the CDR3 is TGTGCCAGCAGACCCGACAGCACAGATACGCAGTATTTT.